The present entry profiles one T cell receptor beta chain with its context. Antigen specificity is unknown. Germline V CDR1 and CDR2: PRHDT, FYEKMQ (reference sequence). The CDR3 sequence is 15 residues long. V was clipped by 4 bases and J by 3 bases, with 13 bases between them. This sample is part of a study of Ad26.COV2.S vaccination and SARS-CoV-2 variants. Study-level points and caveats: Non-spike TCR breadth did not differ much between vaccine and placebo recipients. Spike-specific TCR breadth in vaccine recipients exceeded that seen in placebo recipients. The analyses of TCR breadth and depth may have understated the size of total T cell responses.

Indicated treatment: some 19 received Ad26.COV2.S at low or high dose, single or two shots; roughly 5 received placebo; per-sample allocation not given. The investigators took samples on day 63 after the first vaccine or placebo injection. The shot given was an Ad26 vector that makes Wuhan-strain SARS-CoV-2 spike. The data were produced by immunoSEQ multiplex PCR, yet TCRdb's version contains in-frame clones alone and is incomplete. This table holds 500,000 or so clones, approximately 89% found once. The sample was peripheral blood, taken in a trial of Ad26.COV2.S vaccine versus placebo. The receptor was derived from a person between 18 and 65 years old who received the Ad26.COV2.S COVID-19 vaccine or a placebo. The rearrangement joins TRBV13 to TRBJ2-1; D call uncertain. The CDR3 here is CASSSGPDLYNEQFF. CDR3 bases: TGTGCCAGCAGCTCAGGACCAGACCTCTACAATGAGCAGTTCTTC.